The clone carrying this T cell receptor (beta chain) was detected only once. Antigen specificity is unknown. These data originate in a study of OX40 agonist ivuxolimab in advanced cancers. General study points: Within 6 weeks, CD4+ and CD8+ blood T cells expanded clonally at 0.1 to 3.0 mg/kg.

Profiling relied on immunoSEQ multiplex PCR, and the TCRdb table lists in-frame clones only, not all of them. The table shows around 17,000 clones, with 80% to 90% occurring only once. The germline CDR1 and CDR2 sequences are MNHEY and SVGAGI. The ends were cut back, 0 bases at V and 9 bases at J, with 15 bases in the middle. The CDR3 is 15 amino acids. This receptor was taken from an adult with an advanced solid tumor such as melanoma, head and neck, liver or kidney cancer. The chain links TRBV6-5 to TRBJ2-1; D remains ambiguous. Sequenced here: CD4+ or CD8+ T cells sorted from blood, sampled in a trial of the OX40 agonist ivuxolimab. CDR3 in amino acids: CASSYSQHPNREQFF. CDR3 coding DNA: TGTGCCAGCAGTTACTCTCAGCACCCCAATCGTGAGCAGTTCTTC.